These 28 T cell receptor beta chains share one sample of origin, sequenced in a study of monozygotic twins with cystic fibrosis. TCRdb's copy holds only in-frame clones and misses some; the assay was immunoSEQ multiplex PCR. The sample has 30,000 to 35,000 clones, just over 95% seen once; the top ten hold 0.17%. Sequencing was performed on blood. The receptors were gathered from a girl aged 2 to 9 with cystic fibrosis.

This chain joins TRBV7-8 and TRBJ2-4, with 10 bases identical to TRBD2. With V trimmed by 0 bases and J by 9 bases, 11 bases remained unmatched. The CDR3 has 17 amino acids. Germline CDR1 SGHVS, CDR2 FQNEAQ. CDR3 in amino acids: CASSLARSTSGAGIQYF. The CDR3 DNA is TGTGCCAGCAGCTTAGCGCGTTCCACTAGCGGGGCCGGCATTCAGTACTTC.

The rearrangement links TRBV6-5 to TRBJ2-7, with D possibly matching TRBD1 (5 bases). V lost 6 bases to trimming and J lost 3 bases, with 18 bases between them. The germline V gene encodes CDR1 MNHEY and CDR2 SVGAGI. This CDR3 has 15 residues. CDR3 in amino acids: CASRRQGMAGYEQYF. The CDR3 coding sequence is TGTGCCAGCAGACGCCAGGGAATGGCCGGCTACGAGCAGTACTTC.

V gene TRBV2 combines with J gene TRBJ1-5; D gene uncertain. This CDR3 spans 13 amino acids. Trimming cost V 6 bases and J 6 bases, with 12 bases left between them. Germline V gives CDR1 SNHLY, CDR2 FYNNEI. The CDR3 sequence: CASSLNPGQPQHF. The CDR3 region has the DNA TGTGCCAGCAGCCTCAACCCAGGTCAGCCCCAGCATTTT.

The chain couples TRBV2 to TRBJ1-2; 7 bases match TRBD1. The CDR3 is made up of 13 amino acids. Per germline, CDR1 SNHLY and CDR2 FYNNEI. Trimming removed 11 bases from V and 5 bases from J; junction bases left unmatched: 11. CDR3 nucleotide sequence: TGTGCCGGCCATTGGGACAGCATTTATGGCTACACCTTC. Residues: CAGHWDSIYGYTF.

This clone has just a few counts. The rearrangement joins TRBV5-1 to TRBJ2-7; D gene ambiguous. Deletions cut 1 base from V and 1 base from J, with 6 bases between. Germline V lookup: CDR1 SGHRS, CDR2 YFSETQ. The CDR3 contains 13 residues. CDR3 nucleotides: TGCGCCAGCAGCTTGTTTACGTCCTACGAGCAGTACTTC. It yields the protein CASSLFTSYEQYF.

This chain links TRBV7-9 with TRBJ2-7; D remains ambiguous. CDR1 is SEHNR and CDR2 is FQNEAQ in the germline V gene (reference sequence). The CDR3 totals 13 residues. The ends were cut back, 1 base at V and 1 base at J, with 5 bases in the middle. CDR3 loop: CASSLVSSYEQYF. Written as DNA, the CDR3 is TGTGCCAGCAGCTTAGTATCGTCCTACGAGCAGTACTTC.

V is TRBV30 and J is TRBJ1-1; D is unresolved. The CDR3 is made up of 13 amino acids. V was trimmed by 2 bases and J by 1 base, leaving 8 bases between them. Germline CDR1 GTSNPN, CDR2 SVGIG (reference sequence). The CDR3 nucleotides are TGTGCCTGGAGTCAAGACCGGAACACTGAAGCTTTCTTT. Protein: CAWSQDRNTEAFF.

The gene calls are TRBV28 and TRBJ1-5; 9 positions agree with TRBD1. CDR1 is MDHEN and CDR2 is SYDVKM in the germline V gene. After removal of 6 bases from V and 2 bases from J, the junction contained 5 bases not matched to a gene. The CDR3 extends over 15 amino acids. CDR3 loop: CASSETGGRNQPQHF. The CDR3 DNA reads as TGTGCCAGCAGCGAGACAGGGGGTCGCAATCAGCCCCAGCATTTT.

This sequence joins TRBV7-8 and TRBJ2-1; 11 nucleotides agree with TRBD2. Germline loops: CDR1 SGHVS, CDR2 FQNEAQ. Trimming took 5 bases from V and 3 from J; bases not matched to a gene: 6. This CDR3 region has 16 residues. The CDR3, as DNA: TGTGCCAGCAGCGAGGGGACTAGCGGTATCTACAATGAGCAGTTCTTC. This codes for CASSEGTSGIYNEQFF.

The gene calls are TRBV14 and TRBJ2-7, with D possibly TRBD2 on 6 matching bases. Germline V CDR1 and CDR2: SGHDN, FVKESK. V lost 4 bases to trimming and J lost 0 bases, with 16 bases between them. CDR3 length: 16 amino acids. CDR3 in DNA: TGTGCCAGCAGCCCCCAGGCGGGAATCTCCTCCTACGAGCAGTACTTC. This gives the protein CASSPQAGISSYEQYF. The variable domain in full, with the rest retrieved from reference TRBV14 and TRBJ2-7, is EAGVTQFPSHSVIEKGQTVTLRCDPISGHDNLYWYRRVMGKEIKFLLHFVKESKQDESGMPNNRFLAERTGGTYSTLKVQPAELEDSGVYFCASSPQAGISSYEQYFGPGTRLTVT.

The chain employs TRBV10-3 and TRBJ1-2; 8 nucleotides agree with TRBD1. This CDR3 has 14 amino acids. Germline CDR1 and CDR2: ENHRY and SYGVKD. Trimming removed 7 bases from V and 4 bases from J; junction bases left unmatched: 8. CDR3 in amino acids: CAITVDRESYGYTF. The CDR3 bases are TGTGCCATCACTGTGGACAGGGAAAGCTATGGCTACACCTTC.

This clone appeared a single time. The chain joins TRBV6-1 to TRBJ1-3; the match to TRBD1 covers 8 bases. This CDR3 comprises 14 residues. After removal of 3 bases from V and 5 bases from J, the junction contained 3 bases not matched to a gene. Germline V gene lookup returns CDR1 MNHNS and CDR2 SASEGT. The CDR3 bases are TGTGCCAGCAGTGATGGACAGGGTAGAAACACCATATATTTT. This gives the protein CASSDGQGRNTIYF.

The CDR3 DNA is TGTGCCAGCAGTTTGAGGTCCACTGAAGCTTTCTTT. This codes for CASSLRSTEAFF. The chain employs TRBV28 and TRBJ1-1; no definite D call. With 3 bases removed from V and 4 bases from J, the gap between germline ends came to 6 bases. CDR3 size: 12 residues. Germline V lookup: CDR1 MDHEN, CDR2 SYDVKM. Full variable domain (missing parts from reference TRBV28 and TRBJ1-1): DVKVTQSSRYLVKRTGEKVFLECVQDMDHENMFWYRQDPGLGLRLIYFSYDVKMKEKGDIPEGYSVSREKKERFSLILESASTNQTSMYLCASSLRSTEAFFGQGTRLTVV.

The chain links TRBV14 to TRBJ2-7; D not resolved. The CDR3 is 13 amino acids. V lost 7 bases, J lost 3 bases, and 13 bases lay in between. The germline V gene has CDR1 SGHDN and CDR2 FVKESK. In nucleotides, the CDR3 is TGTGCCAGCAAGTCTGGCCGAGACTACGAGCAGTACTTC. The encoded protein is CASKSGRDYEQYF.

The chain recombines TRBV6-1 with TRBJ1-1; 7 bases fit TRBD1. CDR3 size: 15 residues. V lost 1 base and J lost 1; bases outside the gene matches: 3. Germline CDR1 is MNHNS and CDR2 is SASEGT. The CDR3 bases are TGTGCCAGCAGTGAAGTGGGACAGCCGAACACTGAAGCTTTCTTT. Translated, it gives CASSEVGQPNTEAFF.

This chain uses TRBV2 with TRBJ2-5; D is perhaps TRBD1 (6 bases). The CDR3 has 15 amino acids. Trimming removed 6 bases from V and 3 bases from J, with 17 bases in between. The germline CDR1 and CDR2 sequences are SNHLY and FYNNEI. This CDR3 is CASRLQGSREETQYF. The DNA for the CDR3 is TGTGCCAGCAGACTACAGGGTTCCCGAGAAGAGACCCAGTACTTC.

DNA for the CDR3: TGTGTAGGCCTATCGACAGGAAACTATGGCTACACCTTC. It encodes CVGLSTGNYGYTF. The gene calls are TRBV7-9 and TRBJ1-2; the D gene is possibly TRBD1 (6 bases). From germline, CDR1 is SEHNR and CDR2 FQNEAQ (reference sequence). The CDR3 covers 13 residues.

V usage is TRBV6-6 and J usage is TRBJ1-3; D is perhaps TRBD1 (5 bases). V lost 4 bases, J lost 3 bases, and 13 bases lay in between. This CDR3 is 15 amino acids long. Per germline, CDR1 MNHNY and CDR2 SVGAGI (reference sequence). This CDR3 reads CASSSQGIVGNTIYF. In DNA, the CDR3 is TGTGCCAGCAGTTCCCAGGGAATCGTTGGAAACACCATATATTTT.

The chain couples TRBV30 to TRBJ1-1; 9 bases map to TRBD1. V was pared by 3 bases and J by 7 bases, with 9 bases of the junction left unmatched. CDR1 is GTSNPN, CDR2 SVGIG, per germline (reference sequence). This CDR3 is built from 14 residues. CDR3 residues: CAWSPSAGQGEAFF. CDR3 DNA: TGTGCCTGGAGCCCATCTGCGGGACAGGGTGAAGCTTTCTTT. The full variable domain, its missing parts supplied by reference TRBV30 and TRBJ1-1, is SQTIHQWPATLVQPVGSPLSLECTVEGTSNPNLYWYRQAAGRGLQLLFYSVGIGQISSEVPQNLSASRPQDRQFILSSKKLLLSDSGFYLCAWSPSAGQGEAFFGQGTRLTVV.

V usage is TRBV19 and J usage is TRBJ1-1, with 9 bases aligning to TRBD1. CDR1 and CDR2 (germline): LNHDA, SQIVND (reference sequence). V lost 4 bases and J lost 4; bases outside the gene matches: 7. The CDR3 spans 15 residues. The CDR3, as DNA: TGTGCCAGTAGTACCAGGAAGGACAGGGGCACTGAAGCTTTCTTT. As protein: CASSTRKDRGTEAFF. Full variable domain (missing parts from reference TRBV19 and TRBJ1-1): DGGITQSPKYLFRKEGQNVTLSCEQNLNHDAMYWYRQDPGQGLRLIYYSQIVNDFQKGDIAEGYSVSREKKESFPLTVTSAQKNPTAFYLCASSTRKDRGTEAFFGQGTRLTVV.

The genes are TRBV5-1 and TRBJ1-3; 7 bases map to TRBD1. The V and J ends lost 4 bases and 4 bases, in that order; junction bases with no gene match: 8. CDR3 length equals 15 residues. Germline CDR1 and CDR2: SGHRS and YFSETQ. The CDR3 reads CASSQAGGSGNTIYF. DNA for the CDR3: TGCGCCAGCAGCCAAGCAGGGGGATCAGGAAACACCATATATTTT.

V gene TRBV18 combines with J gene TRBJ2-2; a weak D match, TRBD2 (5 bases). CDR3 size: 16 residues. The V end lost 3 bases, the J end lost 6 bases, and 17 bases lay between the germline ends. Looked up from germline, CDR1 is KGHSH and CDR2 is LQKENI. DNA of the CDR3: TGTGCCAGCTCACCCGGGGTCGGAGTAATTGCCGGGGAGCTGTTTTTT. This translates into CASSPGVGVIAGELFF.

The chain has TRBV27 and TRBJ2-7; no clear D. Trimming pared 0 bases from V and 3 bases from J, leaving 9 bases between. The CDR3 length is 14 residues. CDR1 and CDR2 (germline): MNHEY, SMNVEV (reference sequence). The CDR3 here is CASSLSAGNYEQYF. Written as DNA, the CDR3 is TGTGCCAGCAGTTTATCGGCAGGAAACTACGAGCAGTACTTC.

CDR3 region: CASSPSPGTDTQYF. The CDR3 nucleotides are TGCGCCAGCAGCCCCTCCCCGGGTACAGATACGCAGTATTTT. J is TRBJ2-3 and V is TRBV5-1; no reliable D call. V dropped 4 bases and J dropped 3 bases, with 12 bases sitting between them. Germline V gene sequence: CDR1 SGHRS, CDR2 YFSETQ. The CDR3 loop spans 14 amino acids.

The chain employs TRBV28 and TRBJ2-3; tentative D call: TRBD2 (7 bases). Trimming stripped 5 bases from V and 6 bases from J, with 21 bases between. CDR1 MDHEN and CDR2 SYDVKM come from the germline V gene. CDR3 length: 16 residues. CDR3 DNA sequence: TGTGCCAGCAGTACCCCGCGGGAGAGGGGGGGGGATACGCAGTATTTT. This translates into CASSTPRERGGDTQYF.

The chain carries TRBV9 and TRBJ2-3, with D hard to call. The germline CDR1 and CDR2 sequences are SGDLS and YYNGEE. V was clipped by 0 bases and J by 1 base, with 6 bases between them. The CDR3 extends over 14 amino acids. CDR3 residues: CASSVGWGTDTQYF. DNA of the CDR3: TGTGCCAGCAGCGTAGGATGGGGCACAGATACGCAGTATTTT.

The chain is built from TRBV5-1 and TRBJ1-2; no firm D call. Germline values: CDR1 SGHRS, CDR2 YFSETQ. This CDR3 contains 16 residues. Trimming stripped 0 bases from V and 5 bases from J, with 17 bases between. The CDR3 is CASSLAHSVSDYGYTF. The CDR3 DNA follows: TGCGCCAGCAGCTTGGCCCACTCGGTTTCTGATTATGGCTACACCTTC.

The chain is built from TRBV7-2 and TRBJ1-4, with D hard to call. Trimming removed 5 bases from V and 5 bases from J, with 12 bases in between. Germline values: CDR1 SGHTA, CDR2 FQGNSA. The CDR3 extends over 14 amino acids. The CDR3 loop reads CASSPSTENEKLFF. CDR3 DNA sequence: TGTGCCAGCAGCCCTTCTACGGAGAATGAAAAACTGTTTTTT.